The 26 T cell receptor beta chains below all came from one sample that was sequenced in a study of cytomegalovirus exposure and HLA in healthy donors. The PCR had 60 Vbeta and 13 Jbeta primers. Clones were read by immunoSEQ multiplex PCR, and TCRdb kept only the in-frame ones, dropping some. The listing records tens of thousands of clones. Sample: PBMCs. The source of these receptors is a woman in her 40s in good health and CMV-seropositive.

CDR3 residues: CASSPGWTSASEQYF. Here the CDR3 DNA reads TGTGCCAGCAGCCCAGGTTGGACTAGCGCTTCCGAGCAGTACTTC. The chain employs TRBV7-9 and TRBJ2-7; 9 bases are shared with TRBD2. V lost 5 bases to trimming and J lost 6 bases; unmatched junction nucleotides: 11. Germline assignment: CDR1 SEHNR and CDR2 FQNEAQ (reference sequence). The CDR3 has 15 amino acids. The entire variable domain, with the rest obtained from reference TRBV7-9 and TRBJ2-7, is as follows: DTGVSQNPRHKITKRGQNVTFRCDPISEHNRLYWYRQTLGQGPEFLTYFQNEAQLEKSRLLSDRFSAERPKGSFSTLEIQRTEQGDSAMYLCASSPGWTSASEQYFGPGTRLTVT.

This sequence joins TRBV4-1 and TRBJ2-1; no clear D. The CDR3 is 11 amino acids. Trimming pared 5 bases from V and 3 bases from J, leaving 2 bases between. CDR1 and CDR2 from the germline V gene are MGHRA and YSYEKL. The CDR3 protein is CASSYYNEQFF. CDR3 sequence (DNA): TGCGCCAGCAGCTACTACAATGAGCAGTTCTTC.

The rearrangement uses TRBV28 and TRBJ2-3, with 7 bases matching TRBD2. Germline V gene lookup returns CDR1 MDHEN and CDR2 SYDVKM. The CDR3 is 16 residues long. V trimming: 5 bases; J trimming: 5 bases; junction bases outside the gene matches: 13. CDR3 DNA: TGTGCCAGCAGTCCCCAAGCGGGAAGAGGTGGAGATACGCAGTATTTT. It translates to CASSPQAGRGGDTQYF.

This chain joins TRBV6-4 and TRBJ2-3, with 9 bases aligning to TRBD1. With 3 bases clipped from V and 2 bases from J, the junction kept 3 bases outside the gene matches. Looked up from germline, CDR1 is MRHNA and CDR2 is SNTAGT. The CDR3 loop spans 15 amino acids. DNA for the CDR3: TGTGCCAGCAGTGAAGACAGGGGGGCCACAGATACGCAGTATTTT. This encodes CASSEDRGATDTQYF.

The V gene is TRBV29-1, the J gene TRBJ2-1; D is possibly TRBD2 (6 bases). Per the germline V gene, CDR1 is SQVTM and CDR2 is ANQGSEA. CDR3 length: 14 residues. V shed 6 bases and J shed 0 bases, with 12 bases lying between them. The CDR3 nucleotides read TGCAGCGTGAACGCGGGAAGCTCCTACAATGAGCAGTTCTTC. This codes for CSVNAGSSYNEQFF.

The V and J genes are TRBV27 and TRBJ2-7; 9 positions agree with TRBD2. J lost 3 bases, V lost 4 bases, and 7 bases had no gene match. CDR1 is MNHEY, CDR2 SMNVEV, per germline (reference sequence). There are 15 residues in the CDR3. The CDR3 bases are TGTGCCAGCAGTTCACCCGGGACTAGCTTCTACGAGCAGTACTTC. Translating gives CASSSPGTSFYEQYF.

This chain connects TRBV6-5 to TRBJ1-1, with D possibly being TRBD1 (5 bases). CDR3 size: 12 residues. The V end lost 5 bases, the J end lost 12 bases, and 16 bases lay between the germline ends. CDR1 and CDR2 (germline): MNHEY, SVGAGI. CDR3 DNA: TGTGCCAGCAGTGCAACGGCTAGGGGAACTTTCTTT. It codes for CASSATARGTFF.

The chain is built from TRBV18 and TRBJ1-3; D is ambiguous. V shed 1 base and J shed 0 bases, with 4 bases lying between them. Germline CDR1 KGHSH, CDR2 LQKENI. The CDR3 spans 14 residues. The CDR3 nucleotides are TGTGCCAGCTCACCACTCTCCTCTGGAAACACCATATATTTT. Its translation: CASSPLSSGNTIYF.

V gene TRBV28 combines with J gene TRBJ1-3, with 8 bases that match TRBD1. The V gene's germline CDR1 is MDHEN and CDR2 SYDVKM. The CDR3 extends over 15 amino acids. The ends lost 2 bases at V and 11 bases at J; junction bases unmatched: 11. CDR3 DNA: TGTGCCAGCAGTTTACCGGGACAGGCGATACAAGCCATATATTTT. This gives the protein CASSLPGQAIQAIYF. The full variable domain, in which reference TRBV28 and TRBJ1-3 provide the parts outside the CDR3, is DVKVTQSSRYLVKRTGEKVFLECVQDMDHENMFWYRQDPGLGLRLIYFSYDVKMKEKGDIPEGYSVSREKKERFSLILESASTNQTSMYLCASSLPGQAIQAIYFGEGSWLTVV.

J is TRBJ1-1 and V is TRBV18; D is unclear. Germline CDR1 KGHSH, CDR2 LQKENI. The CDR3 runs 17 residues. V was shortened by 2 bases and J by 1 base, with 17 bases between the two germline ends. Written as DNA, the CDR3 is TGTGCCAGCTCACCAACCAAAAACACATGGAGGAACACTGAAGCTTTCTTT. Translated: CASSPTKNTWRNTEAFF.

The rearrangement joins TRBV14 to TRBJ1-3, with D tentatively TRBD1 (6 bases). Between the trimmed V and J ends, which lost 2 bases and 0 bases, there was a span of 11 bases. CDR3 size: 16 residues. CDR1 SGHDN and CDR2 FVKESK come from the germline V gene. The CDR3 DNA reads TGTGCCAGCAGCCAAACAAGGACAGTCTCTGGAAACACCATATATTTT. It encodes CASSQTRTVSGNTIYF.

The CDR3 DNA reads as TGTGCCAGCAGTCTCGGGACAGGGGGCTTTAAAAGCTATGGCTACACCTTC. It yields the protein CASSLGTGGFKSYGYTF. The rearrangement links TRBV28 to TRBJ1-2; 12 bases are a match to TRBD1. Germline V CDR1 and CDR2: MDHEN, SYDVKM. The CDR3 is made up of 17 amino acids. V shed 5 bases and J 4 bases; nucleotides not matched to a gene: 11.

The V gene is TRBV6-5, the J gene TRBJ1-3; D uncertain. From germline, CDR1 is MNHEY and CDR2 SVGAGI. The CDR3 contains 13 residues. Trimming removed 5 bases at V and 2 bases at J, with 7 bases between. The CDR3 protein is CASSQNTGNTIYF. The CDR3 DNA reads TGTGCCAGCAGTCAAAACACTGGAAACACCATATATTTT.

The chain combines TRBV7-6 with TRBJ1-1, with TRBD1 identical over 7 bases. V lost 0 bases, J lost 0 bases, and 10 bases stayed unmatched. Germline V CDR1 and CDR2: SGHVS, FNYEAQ. This CDR3 region has 18 residues. Here the CDR3 DNA reads TGTGCCAGCAGCTTAGCAGTCCAGGGGGTTGGAATGAACACTGAAGCTTTCTTT. The encoded protein is CASSLAVQGVGMNTEAFF.

The J gene is TRBJ1-1, the V gene TRBV19, with D uncertain. Between the trimmed V and J ends, which lost 1 base and 12 bases, there was a span of 18 bases. The germline V gene encodes CDR1 LNHDA and CDR2 SQIVND (reference sequence). The CDR3 spans 14 residues. CDR3 protein: CASSIVRGRQATFF. CDR3 bases: TGTGCCAGTAGTATAGTAAGAGGGAGACAAGCAACTTTCTTT.

Details on this clone: This sample includes further DNA sequences coding for the same CDR3. The chain recombines TRBV29-1 with TRBJ2-1, with D possibly matching TRBD1 (6 bases). Germline V gene sequence: CDR1 SQVTM, CDR2 ANQGSEA. The V and J ends lost 3 bases and 15 bases respectively, with 15 bases between them. This CDR3 comprises 11 residues. The CDR3 region is CSVEVRQAAFF. CDR3 DNA sequence: TGCAGCGTTGAGGTACGACAGGCGGCGTTCTTC.

The V gene is TRBV5-5, the J gene TRBJ2-3, with 8 bases lining up with TRBD2. The CDR3 loop spans 18 amino acids. With 4 bases clipped from V and 2 bases from J, the junction kept 15 bases outside the gene matches. Per the germline V gene, CDR1 is SGHKS and CDR2 is YYEKEE (reference sequence). CDR3 protein: CASSTDREAGVTTDTQYF. The CDR3 DNA reads TGTGCCAGCAGCACGGACCGAGAAGCGGGGGTTACCACAGATACGCAGTATTTT.

The rearrangement joins TRBV4-3 to TRBJ2-1; TRBD2 agrees at 7 bases. This CDR3 has 15 residues. Germline CDR1 LGHNA, CDR2 YSLEER. J lost 5 bases, V lost 0 bases, and 4 bases had no gene match. CDR3 nucleotide sequence: TGCGCCAGCAGCCAAGAGTCAGGGAGGGACAATGAGCAGTTCTTC. It yields the protein CASSQESGRDNEQFF.

V is TRBV7-9 and J is TRBJ2-5, with 9 bases fitting TRBD1. The J call may be wrong; the DNA end is better matched by TRBJ2-7. Germline lookup yields CDR1 SEHNR and CDR2 FQNEAQ (reference sequence). The CDR3 is made up of 15 amino acids. CDR3 residues: CASSQTGTGLYEQYF. CDR3 bases: TGTGCCAGCAGCCAGACCGGGACAGGGCTCTACGAGCAGTACTTC.

This chain uses TRBV10-1 with TRBJ1-1; no firm D call. The V gene's germline CDR1 is WNHNN and CDR2 SYGVQD (reference sequence). CDR3 length equals 13 residues. V was shortened by 5 bases and J by 4 bases, with 11 bases between the two germline ends. CDR3 DNA sequence: TGCGCCAGCAGTCCTGACACCGGCACTGAAGCTTTCTTT. Translated: CASSPDTGTEAFF.

This rearrangement joins TRBV5-6 to TRBJ2-3, with 8 bases lining up with TRBD2. CDR1 SGHDT and CDR2 YYEEEE come from the germline V gene. Trimming at V came to 3 bases and at J to 9 bases, leaving 12 bases not matched to a gene. The CDR3 loop spans 15 amino acids. CDR3 sequence reads: CASSSTPGGGPTQYF. CDR3 coding DNA: TGTGCCAGCAGCTCGACGCCGGGGGGGGGCCCCACGCAGTATTTT.

V gene TRBV9 combines with J gene TRBJ2-3; no reliable D call. The CDR3 extends over 14 amino acids. V was clipped by 4 bases and J by 0 bases, with 9 bases between them. Germline CDR1 SGDLS, CDR2 YYNGEE. The CDR3 sequence: CASSPTRSTDTQYF. The CDR3 DNA follows: TGTGCCAGCAGCCCAACACGTAGCACAGATACGCAGTATTTT.

This chain connects TRBV30 to TRBJ1-4, with a weak D call TRBD1 (6 bases). Germline-derived CDR1 and CDR2 are GTSNPN and SVGIG (reference sequence). This CDR3 contains 16 residues. V gave up 1 base and J gave up 0 bases, with 12 bases separating them. This chain's CDR3 is CAWSAARTATNEKLFF. The CDR3 DNA reads as TGTGCCTGGAGTGCCGCTAGGACAGCAACTAATGAAAAACTGTTTTTT.

The CDR3 is CASSLDSNYEQFF. Written as DNA, the CDR3 is TGTGCCAGCAGCTTAGACAGTAACTATGAGCAGTTCTTC. The chain has TRBV7-2 and TRBJ2-1; D not resolved. The V gene's germline CDR1 is SGHTA and CDR2 FQGNSA. The V gene lost 1 base and the J gene lost 8 bases, with 9 bases spanning the gap. The CDR3 has 13 residues.

The chain has TRBV11-3 and TRBJ2-7, with D tentatively TRBD2 (6 bases). CDR1 is SGHNT, CDR2 YENEEA, per germline. V lost 1 base, J lost 5 bases, and 12 bases lay in between. The CDR3 is 14 amino acids. As DNA, the CDR3 is TGTGCCAGCAGCTTAGGCGGGACCCTCGACGAGCAGTACTTC. Translated, it gives CASSLGGTLDEQYF.

This chain joins TRBV7-2 and TRBJ2-1; 10 bases are a match to TRBD2. V was pared by 1 base and J by 4 bases, with 4 bases of the junction left unmatched. This CDR3 spans 16 amino acids. The germline CDR1 and CDR2 sequences are SGHTA and FQGNSA. This CDR3 reads CASSLVAGGGYNEQFF. Written as DNA, the CDR3 is TGTGCCAGCAGCTTAGTAGCGGGGGGTGGGTACAATGAGCAGTTCTTC.